A selection of T cell receptor beta chains follows, all from one sample in a study of PD-L1 blockade in urothelial cancer. Only in-frame clones appear in the TCRdb table, and some are missing; sequencing was by immunoSEQ multiplex PCR. The repertoire has more than 60,000 clones, around nine tenths of them found once; the top ten carry about 11%. The specimen comprised PBMCs, sampled around atezolizumab (anti-PD-L1) treatment. These TCRs come from a man aged 55 to 70 with urothelial cancer. Both conserved end residues are part of each CDR3. D genes are given only for firm matches. Where a row states a size, it is once, few, many or the class of an expanded clone; other rows omit it.

D gene: NA; J gene: TRBJ2-1; clone size: NA; V gene: TRBV18; CDR3 protein: CASSPGLTYNEQFF; CDR3 DNA: TGTGCCAGCTCACCAGGACTAACTTACAATGAGCAGTTCTTC
D gene: TRBD1; J gene: TRBJ2-7; clone size: NA; V gene: TRBV7-9; CDR3 protein: CASSHSGQPIEQYF; CDR3 DNA: TGTGCCAGCAGTCACTCGGGACAGCCAATCGAGCAGTACTTC
D gene: TRBD1; J gene: TRBJ2-7; clone size: NA; V gene: TRBV18; CDR3 protein: CASSPTGQGSSYEQYF; CDR3 DNA: TGTGCCAGCTCACCAACGGGACAGGGCAGCTCCTACGAGCAGTACTTC
D gene: NA; J gene: TRBJ2-7; clone size: once; V gene: TRBV6-6; CDR3 protein: CASSLPGAGDYEQYF; CDR3 DNA: TGTGCCAGCAGCCTCCCCGGTGCAGGGGACTACGAGCAGTACTTC
D gene: NA; J gene: TRBJ1-1; clone size: NA; V gene: TRBV4-2; CDR3 protein: CASSQDKTAARIVTEAFF; CDR3 DNA: TGTGCCAGCAGCCAAGACAAGACTGCCGCTAGGATTGTGACTGAAGCTTTCTTT
D gene: NA; J gene: TRBJ2-5; clone size: NA; V gene: TRBV4-1; CDR3 protein: CASSQDAGNQETQYF; CDR3 DNA: TGCGCCAGCAGCCAAGATGCCGGGAACCAAGAGACCCAGTACTTC
D gene: TRBD2; J gene: TRBJ2-7; clone size: NA; V gene: TRBV29-1; CDR3 protein: CSVGGLAGGSDEQYF; CDR3 DNA: TGCAGCGTTGGTGGACTAGCGGGGGGCTCTGACGAGCAGTACTTC
D gene: NA; J gene: TRBJ2-7; clone size: NA; V gene: TRBV11-1; CDR3 protein: CASSTPAGNEQYF; CDR3 DNA: TGTGCCAGCAGCACTCCGGCAGGGAACGAGCAGTACTTC
D gene: NA; J gene: TRBJ1-2; clone size: NA; V gene: TRBV5-5; CDR3 protein: CASSLVRGGNYGYTF; CDR3 DNA: TGTGCCAGCAGCTTAGTACGGGGGGGAAACTATGGCTACACCTTC
D gene: TRBD2; J gene: TRBJ2-5; clone size: NA; V gene: TRBV4-1; CDR3 protein: CASSFRLRSGVGETQYF; CDR3 DNA: TGCGCCAGCAGCTTCCGCTTGCGGAGCGGGGTTGGAGAGACCCAGTACTTC
D gene: NA; J gene: TRBJ2-7; clone size: NA; V gene: TRBV5-8; CDR3 protein: CASRGRGRYEQYF; CDR3 DNA: TGTGCCAGCAGAGGTCGGGGGAGGTACGAGCAGTACTTC
D gene: NA; J gene: TRBJ2-5; clone size: NA; V gene: TRBV7-3; CDR3 protein: CASSLGGQLETQYF; CDR3 DNA: TGTGCCAGCAGCTTGGGGGGGCAGTTAGAGACCCAGTACTTC
D gene: NA; J gene: TRBJ2-7; clone size: NA; V gene: TRBV7-3; CDR3 protein: CASSLQGRSYEQYF; CDR3 DNA: TGTGCCAGCAGCTTACAGGGGCGCTCCTACGAGCAGTACTTC
D gene: TRBD2; J gene: TRBJ2-2; clone size: NA; V gene: TRBV7-2; CDR3 protein: CASSPLAGETGELFF; CDR3 DNA: TGTGCCAGCAGCCCACTAGCGGGGGAAACCGGGGAGCTGTTTTTT
D gene: NA; J gene: TRBJ2-1; clone size: NA; V gene: TRBV25-1; CDR3 protein: CASSSLSGGNYNEQFF; CDR3 DNA: TGTGCCAGCAGCTCCTTGAGTGGCGGAAACTACAATGAGCAGTTCTTC
D gene: NA; J gene: TRBJ2-1; clone size: NA; V gene: TRBV4-2; CDR3 protein: CASSQGHRVWSDEQFF; CDR3 DNA: TGTGCCAGCAGCCAAGGCCACAGGGTTTGGTCCGATGAGCAGTTCTTC
D gene: NA; J gene: TRBJ2-1; clone size: NA; V gene: TRBV7-2; CDR3 protein: CASRTYRADEQFF; CDR3 DNA: TGTGCCAGCAGAACTTACAGGGCGGATGAGCAGTTCTTC
D gene: NA; J gene: TRBJ1-4; clone size: NA; V gene: TRBV30; CDR3 protein: CAWRAGHARGQLFF; CDR3 DNA: TGTGCCTGGAGGGCGGGGCACGCCCGGGGCCAACTGTTTTTT
D gene: TRBD2; J gene: TRBJ2-1; clone size: NA; V gene: TRBV29-1; CDR3 protein: CSQTSGTDNEQFF; CDR3 DNA: TGCAGCCAGACTAGCGGGACAGACAATGAGCAGTTCTTC
D gene: NA; J gene: TRBJ1-4; clone size: NA; V gene: TRBV28; CDR3 protein: CATLDSEKLFF; CDR3 DNA: TGTGCCACCTTGGACAGCGAAAAACTGTTTTTT
D gene: NA; J gene: TRBJ2-1; clone size: few; V gene: TRBV11-2; CDR3 protein: CASSLVSGFNEQFF; CDR3 DNA: TGTGCCAGCAGCTTAGTATCCGGGTTCAATGAGCAGTTCTTC
D gene: TRBD1; J gene: TRBJ2-3; clone size: NA; V gene: TRBV30; CDR3 protein: CAWSPQGADTQYF; CDR3 DNA: TGTGCCTGGAGTCCCCAGGGGGCAGATACGCAGTATTTT
D gene: NA; J gene: TRBJ1-5; clone size: NA; V gene: TRBV2; CDR3 protein: CASSEPGRGGNQPQHF; CDR3 DNA: TGTGCCAGCAGTGAACCGGGACGGGGGGGCAATCAGCCCCAGCATTTT
D gene: NA; J gene: TRBJ1-2; clone size: NA; V gene: TRBV6-5; CDR3 protein: CASTPAGTYGYTF; CDR3 DNA: TGTGCCAGCACCCCGGCGGGGACCTATGGCTACACCTTC
D gene: NA; J gene: TRBJ2-7; clone size: NA; V gene: TRBV5-6; CDR3 protein: CASSFAGPSYEQYF; CDR3 DNA: TGTGCCAGCAGCTTTGCAGGGCCATCATACGAGCAGTACTTC
D gene: NA; J gene: TRBJ2-7; clone size: few; V gene: TRBV27; CDR3 protein: CASTTLGGAKYEQYF; CDR3 DNA: TGTGCCAGCACTACGTTAGGGGGAGCCAAATACGAGCAGTACTTC
D gene: TRBD2; J gene: TRBJ2-1; clone size: NA; V gene: TRBV18; CDR3 protein: CASSSTGTISYNEQFF; CDR3 DNA: TGTGCCAGCTCATCCACCGGGACTATCTCCTACAATGAGCAGTTCTTC